The rows below give T cell receptor beta chains drawn from one sample of a study of regulatory T cells in long-lasting Graves disease. MiXCR, run by TCRdb on the multiplex PCR reads, gives a single entry per CDR3 protein. The sample yields about 470,000 distinct CDR3 sequences, 20% to 25% seen once. The sequencing here drew on peripheral blood mononuclear cells (PBMCs), taken when the disease was refractory, from a patient treated with antithyroid drugs. These receptors came from a female donor with Graves disease. Both conserved end residues are part of each CDR3. The D gene is left open where the match is weak. Clone size is given for some rows only: seen once, a few or many times, or a class if the clone is expanded.

abundance	j_gene	d_gene	v_gene	CDR3aa	CDR3nt
many	TRBJ1-1	NA	TRBV3-1	CASSQGATLNTEAFF	TGTGCCAGCAGCCAAGGGGCGACTCTCAACACTGAAGCTTTCTTT
NA	TRBJ1-1	NA	TRBV20-1	CSASDNAFF	TGCAGTGCTAGTGATAACGCTTTCTTT
NA	TRBJ2-7	TRBD1	TRBV19	CASSKGQRLNYEQYF	TGTGCCAGTAGTAAGGGACAGCGGTTAAACTACGAGCAGTACTTC
few	TRBJ1-5	NA	TRBV10-3	CASIRTGSNQPQHF	TGTGCCAGCATTCGGACGGGTAGCAATCAGCCCCAGCATTTT
many	TRBJ2-7	TRBD1	TRBV27	CASSFGTGYAYEQYF	TGTGCCAGCAGTTTCGGGACAGGGTATGCGTACGAGCAGTACTTC
NA	TRBJ1-6	TRBD1	TRBV12-3/TRBV12-4	CASSRPGQGIGSPLHF	TGTGCCAGCAGTCGACCGGGACAGGGGATCGGCTCACCCCTCCACTTT
few	TRBJ2-2	NA	TRBV3-1	CASSQDRTVMDTGELFF	TGTGCCAGCAGCCAGGATAGGACAGTAATGGACACCGGGGAGCTGTTTTTT
many	TRBJ2-7	TRBD1	TRBV7-2	CASSVVGGTGSSYEQYF	TGTGCCAGCAGCGTAGTAGGGGGGACAGGGAGCTCCTACGAGCAGTACTTC
few	TRBJ2-1	TRBD1	TRBV19	CASSRGQGANEQFF	TGTGCCAGTAGTCGCGGACAGGGTGCCAATGAGCAGTTCTTC
many	TRBJ2-7	NA	TRBV18	CASSPPIPREQYF	TGTGCCAGCTCACCGCCGATCCCTCGGGAGCAGTACTTC
many	TRBJ2-7	NA	TRBV2	CASSELGQGSYEQYF	TGTGCCAGCAGTGAACTCGGGCAGGGTTCCTACGAGCAGTACTTC
NA	TRBJ2-1	NA	TRBV11-3	CASSLEPSAYNEQFF	TGTGCCAGCAGCCTGGAGCCCTCGGCATACAATGAGCAGTTCTTC
many	TRBJ1-2	NA	TRBV10-3	CAISEDRSPYGYTF	TGTGCCATCAGTGAAGACAGGTCGCCCTATGGCTACACCTTC
many	TRBJ2-2	TRBD2	TRBV10-1	CASSALAGRGELFF	TGCGCCAGCAGTGCGTTAGCGGGACGAGGGGAGCTGTTTTTT
many	TRBJ2-7	TRBD1	TRBV7-6	CASSFGTGDHEQYF	TGTGCCAGCAGCTTTGGGACAGGGGACCACGAGCAGTACTTC
few	TRBJ1-1	NA	TRBV19	CASSIAGTEAFF	TGTGCCAGTAGTATAGCTGGCACTGAAGCTTTCTTT
few	TRBJ1-4	NA	TRBV6-1	CVSSPTGLREKLFF	TGTGTCAGCAGTCCAACAGGCCTTCGTGAAAAACTGTTTTTT
many	TRBJ1-4	TRBD1	TRBV7-2	CASSLVYRGDEKLFF	TGTGCCAGCAGCTTAGTGTACAGGGGGGACGAAAAACTGTTTTTT
few	TRBJ1-1	NA	TRBV9	CASSARFTEAFF	TGTGCCAGCAGCGCTCGATTCACTGAAGCTTTCTTT
many	TRBJ1-5	NA	TRBV2	CASNTGTPVASQPQHF	TGTGCCAGCAATACCGGGACACCCGTCGCCAGTCAGCCCCAGCATTTT
NA	TRBJ2-7	NA	TRBV6-2/TRBV6-3	CASSYSSTHEQYF	TGTGCCAGCAGTTACTCTTCCACCCACGAGCAGTACTTC
few	TRBJ1-3	NA	TRBV12-3/TRBV12-4	CASRPSGRDTIYF	TGTGCCAGCAGGCCCTCCGGCCGAGACACCATATATTTT
many	TRBJ2-7	NA	TRBV7-9	CASSHPRDTYEQYF	TGTGCCAGCAGCCACCCCCGGGACACCTACGAGCAGTACTTC
few	TRBJ2-2	NA	TRBV9	CASSVDGVGELFF	TGTGCCAGCAGCGTAGACGGGGTCGGGGAGCTGTTTTTT
many	TRBJ1-4	NA	TRBV11-2	CASSLGGLAEKLFF	TGTGCCAGCAGCTTGGGGGGGCTCGCTGAAAAACTGTTTTTT
NA	TRBJ2-7	TRBD1	TRBV2	CASSRDREYEQYF	TGTGCCAGCAGCCGGGACAGAGAGTACGAGCAGTACTTC
NA	TRBJ1-6	TRBD1	TRBV10-3	CAIGQGENSPLHF	TGTGCCATCGGACAGGGGGAAAATTCACCCCTCCACTTT
once	TRBJ1-3	NA	TRBV6-1	CASSEFRGSSGNTIYF	TGTGCCAGCAGTGAGTTTAGGGGCAGCTCTGGAAACACCATATATTTT
many	TRBJ1-1	NA	TRBV9	CASSVGYGNTEAFF	TGTGCCAGCAGCGTAGGGTATGGCAACACTGAAGCTTTCTTT
few	TRBJ2-7	NA	TRBV19	CASMGMGRPYEQYF	TGTGCCAGTATGGGGATGGGCAGGCCCTACGAGCAGTACTTC
NA	TRBJ2-7	NA	TRBV28	CASERGDYEQYF	TGTGCCAGCGAGAGGGGGGATTACGAGCAGTACTTC
many	TRBJ1-5	TRBD1	TRBV2	CASRQQGNRAQHF	TGTGCCAGCAGGCAACAGGGGAACCGGGCCCAGCATTTT
NA	TRBJ1-1	NA	TRBV5-1	CASSLDQGTEAFF	TGCGCCAGCAGCTTGGACCAGGGGACTGAAGCTTTCTTT
NA	TRBJ2-6	TRBD1	TRBV10-3	CAISESNTGAGANVLTF	TGTGCCATCAGTGAGTCGAATACAGGGGCTGGGGCCAACGTCCTGACTTTC
many	TRBJ1-1	NA	TRBV28	CASSLVPDQAFF	TGTGCCAGCAGTTTAGTCCCAGATCAAGCTTTCTTT
many	TRBJ1-2	TRBD1	TRBV28	CASSDRGQVYGYTF	TGTGCCAGCAGCGACAGGGGGCAGGTCTATGGCTACACCTTC
few	TRBJ2-2	TRBD1	TRBV27	CASSAHRGRGTGELFF	TGTGCCAGCAGTGCGCACAGGGGGCGCGGAACCGGGGAGCTGTTTTTT
many	TRBJ2-7	TRBD1	TRBV28	CASSFRDRLSYEQYF	TGTGCCAGCAGTTTCCGGGACAGGCTCTCCTACGAGCAGTACTTC
NA	TRBJ1-2	NA	TRBV29-1	CSVDSYGSGGYTF	TGCAGCGTTGATTCGTACGGCAGCGGCGGCTACACCTTC
many	TRBJ2-7	NA	TRBV11-2	CASTNADSHYEQYF	TGTGCCAGCACAAATGCCGACAGCCACTACGAGCAGTACTTC
many	TRBJ1-4	TRBD1	TRBV11-2	CASSQIYRGNEKLFF	TGTGCCAGCAGCCAAATATACAGGGGAAATGAAAAACTGTTTTTT
few	TRBJ1-2	NA	TRBV7-2	CASSFVKGQLYGYTF	TGTGCCAGCAGCTTTGTCAAGGGCCAACTCTATGGCTACACCTTC
NA	TRBJ2-2	NA	TRBV9	CASSGPTDTGELFF	TGTGCCAGCAGCGGCCCGACGGACACCGGGGAGCTGTTTTTT
many	TRBJ2-5	NA	TRBV4-1	CASSQVGSPETQYF	TGCGCCAGCAGCCAAGTTGGATCCCCGGAGACCCAGTACTTC
many	TRBJ2-5	NA	TRBV6-5	CASSYSRVPRQETQYF	TGTGCCAGCAGTTACTCGAGGGTGCCACGGCAAGAGACCCAGTACTTC
few	TRBJ2-7	TRBD1	TRBV20-1	CSASGGTGIYEQYF	TGCAGTGCTAGCGGTGGGACAGGGATCTACGAGCAGTACTTC
many	TRBJ2-5	NA	TRBV28	CASTRRSALGTKETQYF	TGTGCCAGCACCCGTAGGAGTGCCTTGGGTACCAAAGAGACCCAGTACTTC
many	TRBJ2-2	TRBD1	TRBV5-5	CASSATGGRTGELFF	TGTGCCAGCAGCGCAACAGGGGGCAGGACCGGGGAGCTGTTTTTT
many	TRBJ1-1	TRBD1	TRBV28	CASSLGRDRSAFF	TGTGCCAGCAGTTTAGGGAGGGACAGGTCCGCTTTCTTT
many	TRBJ2-7	NA	TRBV9	CASSVGLGDYEQYF	TGTGCCAGCAGCGTAGGACTAGGAGACTACGAGCAGTACTTC
NA	TRBJ2-3	TRBD2	TRBV5-1	CASRLGGTPTHTQYF	TGCGCCAGCAGACTGGGGGGGACCCCGACTCATACGCAGTATTTT